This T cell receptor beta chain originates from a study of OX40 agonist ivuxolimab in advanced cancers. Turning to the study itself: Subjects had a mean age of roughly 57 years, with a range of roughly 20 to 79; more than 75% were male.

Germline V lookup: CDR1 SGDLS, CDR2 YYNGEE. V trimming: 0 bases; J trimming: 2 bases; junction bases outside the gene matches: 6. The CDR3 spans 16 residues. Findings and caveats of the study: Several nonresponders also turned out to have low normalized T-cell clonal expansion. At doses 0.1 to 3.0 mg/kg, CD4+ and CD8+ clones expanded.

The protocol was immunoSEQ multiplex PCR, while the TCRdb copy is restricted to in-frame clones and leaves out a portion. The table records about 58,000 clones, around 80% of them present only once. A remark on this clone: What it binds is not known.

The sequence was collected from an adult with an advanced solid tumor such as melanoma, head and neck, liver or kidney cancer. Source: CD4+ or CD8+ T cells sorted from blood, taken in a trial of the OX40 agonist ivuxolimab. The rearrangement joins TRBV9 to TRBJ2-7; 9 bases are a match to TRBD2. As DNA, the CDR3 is TGTGCCAGCAGCGTAGGTTCTAGCGGGGCTACCTACGAGCAGTACTTC. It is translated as CASSVGSSGATYEQYF.